This T cell receptor beta chain was found in a study of cytomegalovirus exposure and HLA in healthy donors. Overall study results and limits: Earlier analysis looked at TCR beta V segments, and most were productive about 87% or about 30% of the time. Association of a missense DCLRE1C variant with TCR beta V- and J-gene trimming was reported in a later analysis.

Germline V CDR1 and CDR2: PRHDT, FYEKMQ (reference sequence). With 0 bases clipped from V and 3 bases from J, the junction kept 17 bases outside the gene matches. The CDR3 loop spans 19 amino acids. PCR was performed using 60 Vbeta and 13 Jbeta primers. Sequencing was performed with immunoSEQ multiplex PCR; in TCRdb, only in-frame clones are kept and a portion is missing. This table has 150,000 to 200,000 clones, around 80% appearing once. Points on this clone: Its matching antigen is unknown.

This chain links TRBV13 with TRBJ2-7, with 7 bases fitting TRBD1. The sequenced sample consisted of PBMCs. This sequence was found in a man aged 40-49 years in good health and CMV-seronegative. The CDR3 sequence: CASSLGRGGTGALDYEQYF. The CDR3 DNA reads as TGTGCCAGCAGCTTAGGTAGAGGGGGAACAGGGGCGCTTGACTACGAGCAGTACTTC.